One and the same sample provided the 10 T cell receptor beta chains below, sequenced in a study of PD-L1 blockade in urothelial cancer. Sequencing was performed with immunoSEQ multiplex PCR; in TCRdb, only in-frame clones are kept and a portion is missing. The sample includes some 40,000 clones, roughly 90% of them seen just once. Time point denoted: pretreatment peripheral blood. The sample consisted of PBMCs, taken around atezolizumab (anti-PD-L1) treatment. These TCRs come from a donor at least 40 years old with urothelial cancer.

This clone came up a few times. This CDR3 is CASSEGGAGDTEAFF. The CDR3 nucleotides are TGTGCCAGCAGCGAGGGGGGGGCCGGCGACACTGAAGCTTTCTTT. The chain employs TRBV11-3 and TRBJ1-1; D may be TRBD1 (6 bases). CDR3 size: 15 residues. Between the trimmed V and J ends, which lost 5 bases and 3 bases, there was a span of 16 bases. The germline CDR1 and CDR2 sequences are SGHNT and YENEEA.

The chain employs TRBV7-2 and TRBJ2-7; D not certain. The V and J ends lost 1 base and 0 bases respectively, with 13 bases between them. The germline V gene has CDR1 SGHTA and CDR2 FQGNSA. The CDR3 runs to 16 residues. The chain's CDR3 is CASSLVFWQTSYEQYF. The CDR3 DNA follows: TGTGCCAGCAGCTTAGTTTTTTGGCAAACCTCCTACGAGCAGTACTTC. The full variable domain, rest sourced from reference TRBV7-2 and TRBJ2-7, is GAGVSQSPSNKVTEKGKDVELRCDPISGHTALYWYRQSLGQGLEFLIYFQGNSAPDKSGLPSDRFSAERTGGSVSTLTIQRTQQEDSAVYLCASSLVFWQTSYEQYFGPGTRLTVT.

The chain recombines TRBV10-3 with TRBJ1-5, with D possibly being TRBD1 (6 bases). Germline V lookup: CDR1 ENHRY, CDR2 SYGVKD. The CDR3 runs to 14 residues. Trimming took 6 bases from V and 2 from J, leaving 11 bases between them. The CDR3 here is CAIRAGDGNQPQHF. In DNA, the CDR3 is TGTGCCATCAGGGCAGGGGACGGCAATCAGCCCCAGCATTTT.

This chain joins TRBV11-2 and TRBJ2-7, with 8 bases fitting TRBD2. V gave up 5 bases and J gave up 4 bases; unmatched junction bases: 10. CDR1 SGHAT and CDR2 FQNNGV come from the germline V gene. The CDR3 has 15 amino acids. The CDR3 reads CASSPWGASGYEQYF. The CDR3 bases are TGTGCCAGCAGCCCGTGGGGGGCTAGCGGGTACGAGCAGTACTTC.

V is TRBV7-4 and J is TRBJ2-1; 7 bases are a match to TRBD2. Germline assignment: CDR1 SGHVT and CDR2 SQSDAQ. The V and J ends lost 2 bases and 4 bases, in that order; junction bases with no gene match: 8. The CDR3 runs 16 residues. DNA for the CDR3: TGTGCCAGCAGCTTATGCAGGGCGGGAGCATACAATGAGCAGTTCTTC. It yields the protein CASSLCRAGAYNEQFF.

A single count supports this clone. This rearrangement joins TRBV7-2 to TRBJ2-3; a possible D gene is TRBD2 (6 bases). This CDR3 is built from 12 residues. V lost 5 bases to trimming and J lost 6 bases, with 9 bases between them. Germline values: CDR1 SGHTA, CDR2 FQGNSA. The CDR3 DNA is TGTGCCAGCAGCGCGGCGGGGGATACGCAGTATTTT. Its translation: CASSAAGDTQYF.

This clone was seen once. The chain employs TRBV19 and TRBJ2-1, with D perhaps matching TRBD2 (6 bases). CDR1 and CDR2 (germline): LNHDA, SQIVND (reference sequence). The CDR3 has 15 amino acids. V gave up 1 base and J gave up 7 bases, with 14 bases separating them. CDR3 sequence reads: CASSIGGAARNEQFF. The CDR3 DNA follows: TGTGCCAGTAGTATAGGCGGGGCAGCCAGGAATGAGCAGTTCTTC.

The rearrangement joins TRBV5-1 to TRBJ1-2, with 8 nucleotides matching TRBD1. The germline CDR1 and CDR2 sequences are SGHRS and YFSETQ. The J segment lost 4 bases and the V segment lost 0 bases, leaving 11 bases of the junction unmatched. This CDR3 has 17 residues. CDR3 coding DNA: TGCGCCAGCAGCTTGGACCCCTCAGGACAGGGTGGCTATGGCTACACCTTC. Residues: CASSLDPSGQGGYGYTF.

The V gene is TRBV19, the J gene TRBJ1-5, with 7 bases matching TRBD1. There are 12 residues in the CDR3. CDR1 LNHDA and CDR2 SQIVND come from the germline V gene (reference sequence). J was trimmed by 15 bases and V by 5 bases; bases with no gene match: 10. The CDR3 region has the DNA TGTGCCAGTAGTCCATGGACAGGTCTCCCGCATTTT. Its translation: CASSPWTGLPHF.

The chain joins TRBV7-3 to TRBJ2-2; 12 bases match TRBD2. The CDR3 covers 16 residues. V lost 5 bases and J lost 6; bases outside the gene matches: 7. Germline V gene data show CDR1 as SGHTA and CDR2 as FQGTGA. The CDR3 is CASSLAGGPRSGELFF. The CDR3 nucleotides are TGTGCCAGCAGCCTAGCGGGAGGGCCGAGGTCCGGGGAGCTGTTTTTT.